Listed here are 14 T cell receptor beta chains from one sample, sequenced in a study of OX40 agonist ivuxolimab in advanced cancers. Method: immunoSEQ multiplex PCR; TCRdb's copy keeps in-frame clones and lacks some. The sample comprises approximately 91,000 clones, approximately 86% of which are singletons, and less than 2% rests with the top ten. Here the sequenced sample was CD4+ or CD8+ T cells sorted from blood, taken in a trial of the OX40 agonist ivuxolimab. The receptors originated from an adult with an advanced solid tumor such as melanoma, head and neck, liver or kidney cancer.

The CDR3 DNA reads as TGTGCCAGCAGCTTAGACCCGACTCGACTAGCGGGGGGGCGGGATACGCAGTATTTT. Translation gives CASSLDPTRLAGGRDTQYF. The rearrangement uses TRBV11-1 and TRBJ2-3; 14 positions agree with TRBD2. The CDR3 totals 19 residues. Trimming cost V 1 base and J 6 bases; bases outside gene matches: 12. The germline V gene encodes CDR1 SGHAT and CDR2 FQDESV (reference sequence).

The chain combines TRBV9 with TRBJ2-1; D is undetermined. The CDR3 spans 15 residues. Trimming removed 3 bases from V and 5 bases from J, with 15 bases in between. Looked up from germline, CDR1 is SGDLS and CDR2 is YYNGEE. This chain's CDR3 is CASSASIGRDNEQFF. DNA for the CDR3: TGTGCCAGCAGCGCCTCTATCGGTCGCGACAATGAGCAGTTCTTC.

The V gene is TRBV28, the J gene TRBJ2-1; D is possibly TRBD1 (6 bases). CDR3 length: 13 residues. Germline assignment: CDR1 MDHEN and CDR2 SYDVKM. The V end lost 6 bases, the J end lost 6 bases, and 12 bases lay between the germline ends. In nucleotides, the CDR3 is TGTGCCAGCAGCATTCCAGGGGTCAATGAGCAGTTCTTC. As protein: CASSIPGVNEQFF.

The rearrangement links TRBV5-4 to TRBJ2-5; D is ambiguous. The CDR3 runs 13 residues. V shed 4 bases and J shed 4 bases, with 11 bases lying between them. The germline gives CDR1 SGHNT, CDR2 YYREEE (reference sequence). CDR3 in amino acids: CASSTVGGETQYF. The CDR3 DNA follows: TGTGCCAGCAGCACTGTTGGTGGAGAGACCCAGTACTTC.

This clone is a singleton in its sample. This chain joins TRBV2 and TRBJ2-3, with 8 bases identical to TRBD1. Germline assignment: CDR1 SNHLY and CDR2 FYNNEI. The V and J ends lost 6 bases and 5 bases, in that order; junction bases with no gene match: 1. The CDR3 has 12 amino acids. The CDR3 is CASRDREDTQYF. The CDR3 DNA sequence: TGTGCCAGCAGGGACAGGGAAGATACGCAGTATTTT.

This clone came up a few times. This chain uses TRBV10-2 with TRBJ2-7; 11 bases align to TRBD2. The CDR3 totals 14 residues. From germline, CDR1 is WSHSY and CDR2 SAAADI. Germline trimming cut 7 bases from V and 3 bases from J; bases unmatched to any gene: 5. The CDR3 here is CASTLLAGGYEQYF. The CDR3 nucleotides read TGCGCCAGCACTCTCCTAGCGGGGGGCTACGAGCAGTACTTC.

J is TRBJ1-2 and V is TRBV7-9; TRBD1 agrees at 7 bases. CDR1 SEHNR and CDR2 FQNEAQ come from the germline V gene (reference sequence). The length of the CDR3 is 16 residues. The V and J ends lost 2 bases and 0 bases, in that order; junction bases with no gene match: 6. CDR3 sequence (DNA): TGTGCCAGCAGCTTAACAGGGGACCCTACTAACTATGGCTACACCTTC. Protein product: CASSLTGDPTNYGYTF.

The CDR3 loop is CASSVGLAGETQYF. The CDR3 DNA sequence: TGTGCCAGCAGTGTCGGACTAGCCGGGGAGACCCAGTACTTC. The chain uses TRBV2 and TRBJ2-5; 8 bases align to TRBD2. V lost 4 bases and J lost 5; bases outside the gene matches: 6. This CDR3 spans 14 amino acids. Per the germline V gene, CDR1 is SNHLY and CDR2 is FYNNEI.

The chain links TRBV11-2 to TRBJ2-3; 8 bases line up with TRBD2. V lost 5 bases and J lost 0; bases outside the gene matches: 4. CDR3 length: 15 residues. Germline values: CDR1 SGHAT, CDR2 FQNNGV. The CDR3 bases are TGTGCCAGCAGCATTAGCGGGGTTAGCACAGATACGCAGTATTTT. It translates to CASSISGVSTDTQYF.

The chain is built from TRBV13 and TRBJ2-2; 7 positions match TRBD1. V lost 7 bases, J lost 0 bases, and 20 bases stayed unmatched. The CDR3 loop spans 20 amino acids. CDR1 is PRHDT, CDR2 FYEKMQ, per germline (reference sequence). As DNA, the CDR3 is TGTGCCAGCACTTTCAAAGGGGGCCGTACGGGACGGTCGAACACCGGGGAGCTGTTTTTT. Protein sequence: CASTFKGGRTGRSNTGELFF.

This clone has more than one count but fewer than ten. The junction does not match germline at one end; this may be a read error. The genes are TRBV11-1 and TRBJ1-3; D unclear. This CDR3 is built from 8 residues. Germline assignment: CDR1 SGHAT and CDR2 FQDESV (reference sequence). The CDR3 DNA reads as TGTGCCAGCAGCCTCTTCGATTTT. It yields the protein CASSLFDF. Full variable domain (rest looked up from reference TRBV11-1 and TRBJ1-3): EAEVAQSPRYKITEKSQAVAFWCDPISGHATLYWYRQILGQGPELLVQFQDESVVDDSQLPKDRFSAERLKGVDSTLKIQPAELGDSAMYLCASSLFDFGEGSWLTVV.

The rearrangement joins TRBV29-1 to TRBJ1-1; D possibly corresponds to TRBD1 (5 bases). The V gene's germline CDR1 is SQVTM and CDR2 ANQGSEA. Trimming removed 6 bases from V and 8 bases from J, with 16 bases in between. CDR3 length: 12 amino acids. CDR3 in DNA: TGCAGCGTACTCCGGGACGGGGAAGAAGCTTTCTTT. As protein: CSVLRDGEEAFF. The whole variable domain, filled in from reference TRBV29-1 and TRBJ1-1, reads SAVISQKPSRDICQRGTSLTIQCQVDSQVTMMFWYRQQPGQSLTLIATANQGSEATYESGFVIDKFPISRPNLTFSTLTVSNMSPEDSSIYLCSVLRDGEEAFFGQGTRLTVV.

This clone appeared a few times. The rearrangement joins TRBV2 to TRBJ2-7; no clear D gene. There are 12 residues in the CDR3. V was clipped by 5 bases and J by 4 bases, with 9 bases between them. Germline-derived CDR1 and CDR2 are SNHLY and FYNNEI. CDR3 in amino acids: CASSYASYEQYF. Written as DNA, the CDR3 is TGTGCCAGCAGTTATGCGAGTTACGAGCAGTACTTC.

This chain links TRBV28 with TRBJ2-3, with D perhaps matching TRBD1 (6 bases). Trimming shortened V by 3 bases and J by 0 bases, and 10 bases separated the two germline ends. CDR1 and CDR2 from the germline V gene are MDHEN and SYDVKM. This CDR3 region has 15 residues. The CDR3 DNA reads as TGTGCCAGCAGTTTGGTACAGGGTAGCACAGATACGCAGTATTTT. Its protein is CASSLVQGSTDTQYF.